The source of this T cell receptor (beta chain) is a study of blood T cell repertoires in COVID-19. Study summary: Acute-phase and convalescent COVID-19 samples originated in the United States, Italy and Spain.

This clone was detected only once. Sequenced by immunoSEQ multiplex PCR; TCRdb stores in-frame clones only, minus some. The sample carries about 250,000 clones, approximately 85% recorded once. Sample: PBMCs or T cells enriched from blood (not recorded which). The source is a woman aged 45 to 65 with acute COVID-19.

CDR3 sequence (DNA): TGTGCCAGCAGCTTAGTGGCAGGGGCGATGACCTACGAGCAGTACTTC. It specifies CASSLVAGAMTYEQYF. The chain has TRBV7-2 and TRBJ2-7; D is perhaps TRBD1 (6 bases). The CDR3 sequence is 16 residues long. The V and J ends lost 1 base and 2 bases respectively, with 15 bases between them. Germline CDR1 and CDR2: SGHTA and FQGNSA.